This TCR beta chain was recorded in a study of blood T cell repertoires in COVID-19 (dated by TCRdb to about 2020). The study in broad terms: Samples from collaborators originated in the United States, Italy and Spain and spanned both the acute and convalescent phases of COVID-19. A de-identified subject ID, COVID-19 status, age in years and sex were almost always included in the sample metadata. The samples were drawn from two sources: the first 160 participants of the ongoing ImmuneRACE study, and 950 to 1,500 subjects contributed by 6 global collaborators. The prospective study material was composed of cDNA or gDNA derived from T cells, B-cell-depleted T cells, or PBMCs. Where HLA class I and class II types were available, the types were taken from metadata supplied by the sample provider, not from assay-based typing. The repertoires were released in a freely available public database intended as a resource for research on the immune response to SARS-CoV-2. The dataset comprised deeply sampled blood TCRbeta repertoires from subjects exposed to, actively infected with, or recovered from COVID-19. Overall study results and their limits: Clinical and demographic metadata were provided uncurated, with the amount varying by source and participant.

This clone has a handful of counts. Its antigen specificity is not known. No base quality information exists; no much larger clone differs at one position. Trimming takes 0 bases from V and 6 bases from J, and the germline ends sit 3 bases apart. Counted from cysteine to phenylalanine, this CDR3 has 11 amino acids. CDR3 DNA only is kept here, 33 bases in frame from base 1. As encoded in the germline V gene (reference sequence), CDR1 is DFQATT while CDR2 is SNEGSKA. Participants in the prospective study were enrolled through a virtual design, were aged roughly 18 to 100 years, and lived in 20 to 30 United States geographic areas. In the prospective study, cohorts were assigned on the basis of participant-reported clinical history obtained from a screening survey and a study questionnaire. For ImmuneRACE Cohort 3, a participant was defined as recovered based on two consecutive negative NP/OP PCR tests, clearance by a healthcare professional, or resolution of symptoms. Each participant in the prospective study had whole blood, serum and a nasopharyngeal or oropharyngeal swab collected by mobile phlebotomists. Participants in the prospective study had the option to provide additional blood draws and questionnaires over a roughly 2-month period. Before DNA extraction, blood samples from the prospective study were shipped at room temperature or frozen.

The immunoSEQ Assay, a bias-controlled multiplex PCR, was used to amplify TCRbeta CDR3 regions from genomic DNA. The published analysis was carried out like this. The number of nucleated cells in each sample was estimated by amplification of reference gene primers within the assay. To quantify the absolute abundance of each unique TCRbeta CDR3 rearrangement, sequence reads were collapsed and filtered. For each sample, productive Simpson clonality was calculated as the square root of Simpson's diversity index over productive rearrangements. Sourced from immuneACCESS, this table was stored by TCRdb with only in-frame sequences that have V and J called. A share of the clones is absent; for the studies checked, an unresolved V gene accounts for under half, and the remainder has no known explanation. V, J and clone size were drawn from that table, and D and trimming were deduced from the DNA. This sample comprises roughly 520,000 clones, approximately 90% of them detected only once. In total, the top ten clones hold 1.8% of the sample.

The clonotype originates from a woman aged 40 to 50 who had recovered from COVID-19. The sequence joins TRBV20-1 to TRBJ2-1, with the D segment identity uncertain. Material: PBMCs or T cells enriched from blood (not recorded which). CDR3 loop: CSAREANEQFF. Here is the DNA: TGCAGTGCTAGAGAAGCCAATGAGCAGTTCTTC.